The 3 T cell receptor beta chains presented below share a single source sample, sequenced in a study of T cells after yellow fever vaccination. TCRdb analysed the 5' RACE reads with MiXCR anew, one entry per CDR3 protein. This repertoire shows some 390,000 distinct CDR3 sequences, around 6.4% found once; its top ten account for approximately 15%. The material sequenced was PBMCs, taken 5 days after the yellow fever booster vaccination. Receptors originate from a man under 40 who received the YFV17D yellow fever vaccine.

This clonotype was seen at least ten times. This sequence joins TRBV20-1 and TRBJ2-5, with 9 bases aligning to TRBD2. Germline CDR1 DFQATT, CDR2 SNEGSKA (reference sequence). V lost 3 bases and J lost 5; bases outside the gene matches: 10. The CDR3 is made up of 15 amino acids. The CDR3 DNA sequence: TGCAGTGCTAGGTCGGCTAGCGGGATCCGGGAGACCCAGTACTTC. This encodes CSARSASGIRETQYF.

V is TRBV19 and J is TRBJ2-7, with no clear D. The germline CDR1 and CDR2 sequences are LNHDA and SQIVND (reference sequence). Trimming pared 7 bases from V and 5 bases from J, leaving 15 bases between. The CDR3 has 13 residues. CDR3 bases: TGTGCCAGTACCCCCACGGAAGGGAACGAGCAGTACTTC. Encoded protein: CASTPTEGNEQYF. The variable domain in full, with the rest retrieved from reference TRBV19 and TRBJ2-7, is DGGITQSPKYLFRKEGQNVTLSCEQNLNHDAMYWYRQDPGQGLRLIYYSQIVNDFQKGDIAEGYSVSREKKESFPLTVTSAQKNPTAFYLCASTPTEGNEQYFGPGTRLTVT.

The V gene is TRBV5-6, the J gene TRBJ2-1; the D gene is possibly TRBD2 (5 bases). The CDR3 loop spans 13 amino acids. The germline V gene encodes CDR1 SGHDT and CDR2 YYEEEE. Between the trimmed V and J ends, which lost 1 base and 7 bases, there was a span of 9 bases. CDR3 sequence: CASSLLRVNEQFF. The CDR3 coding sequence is TGTGCCAGCAGCTTGCTGCGGGTTAATGAGCAGTTCTTC.